This T cell receptor (beta chain) was found in a study of blood T cell repertoires in COVID-19. The wider study: The origin of the acute and convalescent COVID-19 samples was the United States, Italy and Spain. The analysed material was cDNA or gDNA that came from T cells, B-cell-depleted T cells, or PBMCs.

How the authors handled the data: The authors estimated nucleated cell counts from reference gene primer amplification. Method: immunoSEQ multiplex PCR; TCRdb's copy keeps in-frame clones and lacks some. V, J and clone size derive from that table, while D and trimming were established from the DNA sequence. Here the sample spans about 190,000 clones, almost 90% being singletons. The V gene's germline CDR1 is SGHKS and CDR2 YYEKEE (reference sequence). V dropped 2 bases and J dropped 6; count of bases not matched to a gene: 6. The CDR3 length is 14 residues. The J gene is TRBJ2-3, the V gene TRBV5-5, with 7 nucleotides matching TRBD2. The sample comprised peripheral blood. The TCR sequence derives from a man in his fifties with acute or convalescent COVID-19. For the CDR3, the DNA is TGTGCCAGCAGCTTTAGCGGGCAGTCTGATACGCAGTATTTT. Translating gives CASSFSGQSDTQYF.